This passage covers 32 T cell receptor beta chains from one sample sequenced in a study of monozygotic twins with inflammatory bowel disease. No DNA is given; TCRdb re-called the 5' RACE reads and lists each CDR3 protein once. This sample's clone table lists over 100,000 distinct CDR3 sequences. The sequenced sample consisted of blood. Receptor source: a human donor with ulcerative colitis or Crohn's disease, or a healthy co-twin of an affected twin (not recorded which).

The gene calls are TRBV30 and TRBJ1-1; there is no DNA to check the TCRdb D call of TRBD1. The CDR3 sequence is 14 residues long. Germline V lookup: CDR1 GTSNPN, CDR2 SVGIG (reference sequence). CDR3 sequence: CAWSVGYRGPEAFF.

The chain joins TRBV5-5 to TRBJ2-4; TCRdb names TRBD1, which stays unverified in the absence of DNA. The CDR3 has 14 residues. The germline V gene has CDR1 SGHKS and CDR2 YYEKEE (reference sequence). The CDR3 reads CASRSRGDSHIQYF.

The V gene is TRBV7-9, the J gene TRBJ1-2; TCRdb picks TRBD1, but there is no DNA to check that call. Germline CDR1 SEHNR, CDR2 FQNEAQ (reference sequence). The CDR3 length is 15 residues. The chain's CDR3 is CASSGPGTGIYGYTF.

The chain joins TRBV29-1 to TRBJ1-5; the TCRdb call, TRBD1, lacks DNA for checking. Germline V gives CDR1 SQVTM, CDR2 ANQGSEA. This CDR3 is 13 amino acids long. The CDR3 sequence is CSVTGGRDQPQHF.

The rearrangement links TRBV6-6 to TRBJ1-1; TCRdb's D call, TRBD1, is unchecked because there is no DNA. The germline V gene encodes CDR1 MNHNY and CDR2 SVGAGI (reference sequence). The CDR3 loop spans 13 amino acids. The CDR3 loop reads CASRDRGFTEAFF.

The V gene is TRBV29-1, the J gene TRBJ1-6. CDR1 and CDR2 from the germline V gene are SQVTM and ANQGSEA. CDR3 length: 13 amino acids. The CDR3 sequence: CSVEEGQNSPLHF.

The V and J genes are TRBV7-2 and TRBJ2-1; TCRdb calls TRBD2, which cannot be checked without DNA. Germline CDR1 is SGHTA and CDR2 is FQGNSA. There are 17 residues in the CDR3. CDR3 loop: CASSLRANVGSYNEQFF.

V and J are TRBV30 and TRBJ2-7. Germline assignment: CDR1 GTSNPN and CDR2 SVGIG (reference sequence). This CDR3 has 13 amino acids. The CDR3 region is CAWSGLSTYEQYF.

The rearrangement uses TRBV4-3 and TRBJ2-1; the D call of TRBD2 rests on TCRdb alone, since no DNA is present to check it. Germline V gene lookup returns CDR1 LGHNA and CDR2 YSLEER. The CDR3 runs 16 residues. The CDR3 spells CASSQDLASGGNEQFF.

This chain uses TRBV19 with TRBJ1-5. CDR3 length: 14 amino acids. Germline V lookup: CDR1 LNHDA, CDR2 SQIVND (reference sequence). The CDR3 reads CASSSRAGNQPQHF.

The chain uses TRBV20-1 and TRBJ2-7; TCRdb picks TRBD2, but there is no DNA to check that call. CDR1 is DFQATT, CDR2 SNEGSKA, per germline (reference sequence). The CDR3 spans 13 residues. The CDR3: CSARGGRDYEQYF.

V gene TRBV18 combines with J gene TRBJ2-1; no DNA is available, so the TRBD1 call from TCRdb remains unchecked. CDR1 is KGHSH and CDR2 is LQKENI in the germline V gene. The CDR3 totals 16 residues. Here the CDR3 reads CASSPNADPGGNEQFF.

The rearrangement joins TRBV28 to TRBJ2-5; TCRdb lists TRBD1, though no DNA is available to test this call. CDR3 length: 13 residues. Germline values: CDR1 MDHEN, CDR2 SYDVKM. CDR3 residues: CASSRGQQETQYF.

The chain uses TRBV5-1 and TRBJ2-1. CDR3 size: 14 residues. Per the germline V gene, CDR1 is SGHRS and CDR2 is YFSETQ. The CDR3 spells CASSSLMLADEQFF.

This chain joins TRBV20-1 and TRBJ2-1; TCRdb picks TRBD2, but there is no DNA to check that call. The CDR3 covers 15 residues. The V gene's germline CDR1 is DFQATT and CDR2 SNEGSKA (reference sequence). The CDR3 here is CSAISGDLLGDEQFF.

The chain joins TRBV6-2 or TRBV6-3 to TRBJ1-5. Germline V gene sequence: CDR1 MNHEY, CDR2 SVGEGT. The CDR3 covers 12 residues. The CDR3: CASSYSASPPNF.

CDR3 protein: CASSFDAWGLNRDTGELFF. V and J are TRBV12-3 or TRBV12-4 and TRBJ2-2; TCRdb's assignment of TRBD1 cannot be checked, as there is no DNA. The CDR3 has 19 amino acids.

This chain connects TRBV20-1 to TRBJ1-6; absent DNA, TCRdb's TRBD1 call cannot be checked. The CDR3 has 13 amino acids. CDR1 and CDR2 from the germline V gene are DFQATT and SNEGSKA (reference sequence). The CDR3 spells CSVIRGTKAPLHF.

This sequence joins TRBV20-1 and TRBJ2-1; TCRdb selects TRBD1, and the lack of DNA leaves this call unchecked. The CDR3 extends over 17 amino acids. The germline V gene has CDR1 DFQATT and CDR2 SNEGSKA (reference sequence). The chain's CDR3 is CSARDPGRGYSYNEQFF.

The chain combines TRBV5-5 with TRBJ2-7. The CDR3 has 17 amino acids. CDR1 and CDR2 from the germline V gene are SGHKS and YYEKEE (reference sequence). CDR3: CASSTFSWRMNSYEQYF. The full variable domain, rest sourced from reference TRBV5-5 and TRBJ2-7, is DAGVTQSPTHLIKTRGQQVTLRCSPISGHKSVSWYQQVLGQGPQFIFQYYEKEERGRGNFPDRFSARQFPNYSSELNVNALLLGDSALYLCASSTFSWRMNSYEQYFGPGTRLTVT.

The V call is TRBV5-4, the J call TRBJ2-5; TCRdb names TRBD1, which stays unverified in the absence of DNA. The germline gives CDR1 SGHNT, CDR2 YYREEE (reference sequence). This CDR3 has 15 residues. This CDR3 is CASRDQGPDKETQYF.

The chain has TRBV24-1 and TRBJ2-1; with no DNA, the TCRdb D assignment of TRBD1 cannot be verified. Germline V CDR1 and CDR2: KGHDR, SFDVKD. The CDR3 spans 14 residues. Here the CDR3 reads CATSDSLTNLGQFF.

This sequence joins TRBV9 and TRBJ1-1; the D call of TRBD1 rests on TCRdb alone, since no DNA is present to check it. The length of the CDR3 is 15 residues. From germline, CDR1 is SGDLS and CDR2 YYNGEE. The CDR3 sequence: CASSPQYVGATEAFF.

The chain combines TRBV12-3 or TRBV12-4 with TRBJ2-3; TCRdb lists TRBD2, though no DNA is available to test this call. The CDR3 totals 18 residues. The CDR3 sequence: CASSSTSGRDSDTDTQYF.

The rearrangement joins TRBV7-2 to TRBJ2-3; the TCRdb call, TRBD2, lacks DNA for checking. This CDR3 has 14 residues. The germline gives CDR1 SGHTA, CDR2 FQGNSA. The CDR3: CASGRLVGTDTQYF. The whole variable domain, remainder taken from reference TRBV7-2 and TRBJ2-3, is GAGVSQSPSNKVTEKGKDVELRCDPISGHTALYWYRQSLGQGLEFLIYFQGNSAPDKSGLPSDRFSAERTGGSVSTLTIQRTQQEDSAVYLCASGRLVGTDTQYFGPGTRLTVL.

J is TRBJ2-5 and V is TRBV29-1. CDR1 is SQVTM, CDR2 ANQGSEA, per germline. The CDR3 length is 11 residues. This CDR3 is CSVEDGETQYF.

This chain uses TRBV29-1 with TRBJ1-2. CDR1 SQVTM and CDR2 ANQGSEA come from the germline V gene. This CDR3 is 12 amino acids long. The CDR3 reads CSVDRGEGGYTF.

The genes are TRBV2 and TRBJ2-7; lacking DNA, the TRBD1 call made by TCRdb goes unchecked. The germline V gene has CDR1 SNHLY and CDR2 FYNNEI. The CDR3 runs to 12 residues. CDR3 residues: CASRAGRGEQYF.

The gene calls are TRBV28 and TRBJ1-5; TCRdb lists TRBD1, though no DNA is available to test this call. The CDR3 is made up of 15 amino acids. Germline V lookup: CDR1 MDHEN, CDR2 SYDVKM. CDR3 in amino acids: CASSTPSEGNQPQHF.

The chain couples TRBV5-1 to TRBJ2-6. The CDR3 totals 14 residues. Germline V CDR1 and CDR2: SGHRS, YFSETQ. The CDR3 loop is CASSLMAGANVLTF.

The V call is TRBV12-3 or TRBV12-4, the J call TRBJ1-2. This CDR3 comprises 12 residues. The CDR3 loop is CASRAGNFGYTF.

The CDR3 loop reads CSVGSGEHNEKLFF. The chain combines TRBV29-1 with TRBJ1-4; absent DNA, TCRdb's TRBD1 call cannot be checked. The CDR3 contains 14 residues. Germline V gene data show CDR1 as SQVTM and CDR2 as ANQGSEA. Full variable domain (remainder filled in from reference TRBV29-1 and TRBJ1-4): SAVISQKPSRDICQRGTSLTIQCQVDSQVTMMFWYRQQPGQSLTLIATANQGSEATYESGFVIDKFPISRPNLTFSTLTVSNMSPEDSSIYLCSVGSGEHNEKLFFGSGTQLSVL.